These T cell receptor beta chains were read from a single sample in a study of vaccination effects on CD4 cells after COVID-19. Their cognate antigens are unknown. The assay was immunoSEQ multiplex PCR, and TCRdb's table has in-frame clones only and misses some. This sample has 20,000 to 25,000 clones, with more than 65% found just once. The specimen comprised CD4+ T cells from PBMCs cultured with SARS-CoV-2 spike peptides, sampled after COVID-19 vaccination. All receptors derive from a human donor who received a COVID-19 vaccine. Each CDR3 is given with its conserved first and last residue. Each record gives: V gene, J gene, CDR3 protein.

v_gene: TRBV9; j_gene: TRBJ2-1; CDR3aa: CASSARSSGSFDEQFF
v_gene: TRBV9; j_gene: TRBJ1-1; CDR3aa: CASSPGKGGNTEAFF
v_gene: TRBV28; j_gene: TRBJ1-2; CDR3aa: CASTGWDGYTF
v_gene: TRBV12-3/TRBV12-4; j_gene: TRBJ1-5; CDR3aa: CASRGSGAQPQHF
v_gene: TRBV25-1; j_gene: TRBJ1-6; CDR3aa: CASSEPVSYNSPLHF
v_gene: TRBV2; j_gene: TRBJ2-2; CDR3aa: CANTQGASNTGELFF
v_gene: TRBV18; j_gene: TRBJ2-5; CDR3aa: CASSPPEGTRSTQYF
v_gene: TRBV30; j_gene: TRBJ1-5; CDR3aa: CAWSSRGAWSNQPQHF
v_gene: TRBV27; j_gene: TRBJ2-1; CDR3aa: CASSLVDKLGNEQFF
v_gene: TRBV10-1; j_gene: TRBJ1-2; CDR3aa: CASSARQVNYGYTF
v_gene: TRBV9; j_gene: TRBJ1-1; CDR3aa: CASSVGRNTEAFF
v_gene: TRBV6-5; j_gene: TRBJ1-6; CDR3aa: CASSYHTGRENSPLHF
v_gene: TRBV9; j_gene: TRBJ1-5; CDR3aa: CASSVGPSGNQPQHF
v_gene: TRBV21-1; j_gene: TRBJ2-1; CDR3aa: CASSQREGARGVYNEQFF
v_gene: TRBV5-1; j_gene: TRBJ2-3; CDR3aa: CASGGGSDTQYF
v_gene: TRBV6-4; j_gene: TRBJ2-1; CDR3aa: CASSAKSTGSGNEQFF
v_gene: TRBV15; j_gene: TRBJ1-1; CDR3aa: CATSRDRGQGRAEAFF
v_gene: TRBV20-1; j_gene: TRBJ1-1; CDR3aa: CSASSAGTVDTEAFF
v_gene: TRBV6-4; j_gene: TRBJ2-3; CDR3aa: CASSVTSGGTDTQYF
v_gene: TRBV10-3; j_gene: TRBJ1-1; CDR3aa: CAISVGYLGQGRMNTEAFF
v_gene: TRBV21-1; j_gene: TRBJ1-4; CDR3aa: CASSPTEGNEKLFF
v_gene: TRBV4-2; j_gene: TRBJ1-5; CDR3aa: CASSYQRGSNQPQHF
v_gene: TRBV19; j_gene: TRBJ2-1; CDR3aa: CASSLLGDPENNEQFF
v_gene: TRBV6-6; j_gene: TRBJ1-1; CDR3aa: CASLPVQGWTEAFF
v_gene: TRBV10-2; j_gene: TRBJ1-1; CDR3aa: CASRYQNTEAFF
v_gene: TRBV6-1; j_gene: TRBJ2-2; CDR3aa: CASSEGTGLAGELFF
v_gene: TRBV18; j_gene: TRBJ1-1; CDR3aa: CASSPREGWSTEAFF
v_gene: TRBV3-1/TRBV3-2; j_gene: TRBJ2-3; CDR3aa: CASSQDPRGGGWTDTQYF
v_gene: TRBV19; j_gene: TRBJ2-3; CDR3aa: CASSTGTGRVTDTQYF
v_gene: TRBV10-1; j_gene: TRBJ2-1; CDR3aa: CASMPGTSGTNEQFF
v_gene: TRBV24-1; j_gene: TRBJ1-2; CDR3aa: CATSGASGTETKGHGYTF
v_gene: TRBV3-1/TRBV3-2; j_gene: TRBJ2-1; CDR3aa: CASSQVAGGYNEQFF
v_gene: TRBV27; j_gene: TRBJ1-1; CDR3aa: CASSFEGLTEAFF
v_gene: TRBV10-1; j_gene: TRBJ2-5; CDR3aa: CASSESLAGAQETQYF
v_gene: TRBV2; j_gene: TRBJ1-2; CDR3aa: CASSVQGLIYGYTF
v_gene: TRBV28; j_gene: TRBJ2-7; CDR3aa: CASRTPSGAEQYF
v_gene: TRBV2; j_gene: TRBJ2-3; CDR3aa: CASSAVGLTTDTQYF
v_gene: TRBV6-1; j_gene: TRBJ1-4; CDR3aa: CASSERRDGEKLFF
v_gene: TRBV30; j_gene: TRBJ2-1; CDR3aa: CAWIRGNYNEQFF
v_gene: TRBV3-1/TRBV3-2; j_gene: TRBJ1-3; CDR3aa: CASSDRQGGNTIYF
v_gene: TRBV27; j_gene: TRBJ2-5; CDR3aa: CASSPRMGETQYF
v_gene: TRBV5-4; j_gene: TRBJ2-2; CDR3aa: CASSYRDRGPGELFF
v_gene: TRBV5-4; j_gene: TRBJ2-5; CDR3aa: CASSLDPSQETQYF